The present T cell receptor beta chain was sequenced within a study of T cell changes during pregnancy in multiple sclerosis. Profiled with immunoSEQ multiplex PCR; TCRdb holds only in-frame clones, not every one. The sample consists of over 90,000 clones, just over 90% of them appearing once. V shed 1 base and J shed 3 bases, with 4 bases lying between them. Germline V gene sequence: CDR1 SGHVS, CDR2 FNYEAQ. CDR3 length equals 14 residues. Specimen: peripheral blood, collected in the second trimester of pregnancy. The receptor comes from a female donor in good health, enrolled as a control in a pregnancy study. The V and J genes are TRBV7-6 and TRBJ2-6, with unresolved D. The CDR3, as DNA: TGTGCCAGCAGCTTAGGTAGTGGGGCCAACGTCCTGACTTTC. Residues: CASSLGSGANVLTF.